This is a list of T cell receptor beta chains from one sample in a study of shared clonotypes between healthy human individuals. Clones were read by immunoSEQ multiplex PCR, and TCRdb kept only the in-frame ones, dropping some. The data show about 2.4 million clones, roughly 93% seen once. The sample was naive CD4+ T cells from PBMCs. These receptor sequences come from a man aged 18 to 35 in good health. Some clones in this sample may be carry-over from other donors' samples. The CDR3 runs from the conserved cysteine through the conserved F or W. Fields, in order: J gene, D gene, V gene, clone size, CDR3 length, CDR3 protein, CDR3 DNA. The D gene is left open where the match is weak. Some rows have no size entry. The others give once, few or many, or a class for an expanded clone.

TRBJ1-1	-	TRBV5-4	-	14	CASSRDAENTEAFF	TGTGCCAGCAGCAGGGACGCAGAGAACACTGAAGCTTTCTTT
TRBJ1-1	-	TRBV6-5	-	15	CASSYSGGRNTEAFF	TGTGCCAGCAGTTACTCCGGGGGGCGGAACACTGAAGCTTTCTTT
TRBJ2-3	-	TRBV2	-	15	CASSELDRRTDTQYF	TGTGCCAGCAGTGAACTGGACCGTCGCACAGATACGCAGTATTTT
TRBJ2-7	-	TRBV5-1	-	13	CASSRETSYEQYF	TGCGCCAGCAGCCGAGAGACCTCTTACGAGCAGTACTTC
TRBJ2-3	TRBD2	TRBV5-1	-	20	CASSAISGTSGISPTDTQYF	TGCGCCAGCAGCGCGATATCCGGGACTAGCGGGATCTCCCCCACAGATACGCAGTATTTT
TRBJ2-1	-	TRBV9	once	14	CASSVGGLPGEQFF	TGTGCCAGCAGCGTAGGAGGCTTGCCAGGAGAGCAGTTCTTC
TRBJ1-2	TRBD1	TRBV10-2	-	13	CASSRQGANGYTF	TGCGCCAGCAGCAGACAGGGGGCGAATGGCTACACCTTC
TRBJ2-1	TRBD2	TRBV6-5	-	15	CASSYPTSGSGEQFF	TGTGCCAGCAGTTACCCGACTAGCGGGAGCGGTGAGCAGTTCTTC
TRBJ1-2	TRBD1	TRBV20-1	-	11	CSARGQYGYTF	TGCAGTGCTAGGGGACAGTATGGCTACACCTTC
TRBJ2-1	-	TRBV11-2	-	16	CASSPHLRSSYNEQFF	TGTGCCAGCAGCCCCCATCTACGGAGCTCCTACAATGAGCAGTTCTTC
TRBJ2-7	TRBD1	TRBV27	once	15	CASSLAGTGSYEQYF	TGTGCCAGCAGTTTGGCCGGGACAGGGTCTTACGAGCAGTACTTC
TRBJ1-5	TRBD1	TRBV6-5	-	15	CASRRGTGDNQPQHF	TGTGCCAGCAGACGAGGAACAGGGGACAATCAGCCCCAGCATTTT
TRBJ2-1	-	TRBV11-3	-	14	CASSLVGSMDEQFF	TGTGCCAGCAGCTTAGTTGGGTCGATGGATGAGCAGTTCTTC
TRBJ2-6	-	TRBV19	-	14	CASREVTGANVLTF	TGTGCCAGTAGGGAGGTAACTGGGGCCAACGTCCTGACTTTC
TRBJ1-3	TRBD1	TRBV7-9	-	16	CASSWGQGAGGNTIYF	TGTGCCAGCAGCTGGGGACAGGGGGCAGGTGGAAACACCATATATTTT
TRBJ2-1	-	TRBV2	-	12	CASRRESNEQFF	TGTGCCAGTCGGAGGGAGAGCAATGAGCAGTTCTTC
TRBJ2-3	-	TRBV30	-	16	CAFTTLDSEPTDTQYF	TGTGCCTTCACAACTTTAGACAGCGAACCCACAGATACGCAGTATTTT
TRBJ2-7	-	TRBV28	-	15	CASSSPGMTSYEQYF	TGTGCCAGCAGCTCGCCGGGGATGACGTCCTACGAGCAGTACTTC
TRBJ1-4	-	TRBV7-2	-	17	CASSSRPLGGTNEKLFF	TGTGCCAGCAGCTCTCGACCCCTCGGGGGCACTAATGAAAAACTGTTTTTT
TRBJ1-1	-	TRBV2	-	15	CASSTRGGAGTEAFF	TGTGCCAGCAGTACCCGGGGGGGCGCGGGCACTGAAGCTTTCTTT
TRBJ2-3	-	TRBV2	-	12	CASRDSGDTQYF	TGTGCCAGCAGAGATTCCGGGGATACGCAGTATTTT
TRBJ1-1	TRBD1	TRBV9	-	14	CASSVGSGTGDAFF	TGTGCCAGCAGCGTAGGGTCAGGGACAGGAGACGCTTTCTTT
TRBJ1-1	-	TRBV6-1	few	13	CASSEDGFTEAFF	TGTGCCAGCAGTGAAGATGGATTCACTGAAGCTTTCTTT
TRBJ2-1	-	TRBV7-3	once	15	CASAAGPGHYNEQFF	TGTGCCAGCGCCGCAGGGCCAGGACACTACAATGAGCAGTTCTTC
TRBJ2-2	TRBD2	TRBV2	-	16	CASSRLAGAAGGELFF	TGTGCCAGCAGTCGACTAGCGGGAGCCGCGGGAGGGGAGCTGTTTTTT
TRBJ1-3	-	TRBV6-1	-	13	CASSEARARAIYF	TGTGCCAGCAGTGAAGCCCGAGCCAGGGCCATATATTTT
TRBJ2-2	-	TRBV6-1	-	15	CASIHSDRETGELFF	TGTGCCAGCATCCACTCCGACAGAGAGACCGGGGAGCTGTTTTTT
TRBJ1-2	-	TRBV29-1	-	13	CSVEDAGAYGYTF	TGCAGCGTTGAAGATGCAGGGGCCTATGGCTACACCTTC
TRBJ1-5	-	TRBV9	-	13	CASSPRDHQPQHF	TGTGCCAGCAGCCCACGGGACCACCAGCCCCAGCATTTT
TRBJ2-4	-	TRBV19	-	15	CASSIGGAAKNIQYF	TGTGCCAGTAGTATAGGAGGAGCCGCCAAAAACATTCAGTACTTC
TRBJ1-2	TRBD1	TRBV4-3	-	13	CASSRMTGDDYTF	TGCGCCAGCAGCCGAATGACAGGGGATGACTACACCTTC
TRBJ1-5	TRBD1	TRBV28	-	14	CASSTTGDRQPQHF	TGTGCCAGCAGCACGACAGGGGACCGGCAGCCCCAGCATTTT
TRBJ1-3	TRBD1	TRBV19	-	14	CATADRVSGNTIYF	TGTGCCACCGCGGACAGGGTCTCTGGAAACACCATATATTTT
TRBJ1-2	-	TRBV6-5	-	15	CASSYTRGFNYGYTF	TGTGCCAGCAGTTACACCAGGGGTTTCAACTATGGCTACACCTTC
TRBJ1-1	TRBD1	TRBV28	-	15	CASSSRDRVFAEAFF	TGTGCCAGCAGTTCCCGGGACAGGGTTTTTGCTGAAGCTTTCTTT
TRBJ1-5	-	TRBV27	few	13	CASSLVPLGPQHF	TGTGCCAGCAGTTTAGTGCCTCTGGGGCCCCAGCATTTT
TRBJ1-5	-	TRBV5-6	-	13	CASAYGINQPQHF	TGTGCCAGCGCCTACGGGATCAATCAGCCCCAGCATTTT